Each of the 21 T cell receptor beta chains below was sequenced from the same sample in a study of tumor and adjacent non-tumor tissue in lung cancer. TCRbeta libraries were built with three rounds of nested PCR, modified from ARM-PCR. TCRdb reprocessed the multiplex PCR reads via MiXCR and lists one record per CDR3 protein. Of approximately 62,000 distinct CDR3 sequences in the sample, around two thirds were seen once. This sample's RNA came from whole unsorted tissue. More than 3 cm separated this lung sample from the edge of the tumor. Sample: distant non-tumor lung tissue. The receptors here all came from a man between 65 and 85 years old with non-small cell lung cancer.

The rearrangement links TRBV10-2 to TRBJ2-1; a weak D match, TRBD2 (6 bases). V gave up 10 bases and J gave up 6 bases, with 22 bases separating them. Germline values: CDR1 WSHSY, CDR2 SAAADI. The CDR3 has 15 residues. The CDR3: CANMTNGGISNEQFF. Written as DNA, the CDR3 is TGCGCCAACATGACTAACGGGGGAATCTCCAATGAGCAGTTCTTC.

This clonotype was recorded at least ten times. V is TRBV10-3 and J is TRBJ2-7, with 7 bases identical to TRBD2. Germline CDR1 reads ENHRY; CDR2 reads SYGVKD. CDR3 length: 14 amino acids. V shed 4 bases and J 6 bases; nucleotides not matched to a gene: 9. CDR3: CAISGGTTLAEQYF. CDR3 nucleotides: TGTGCCATCAGTGGCGGGACTACCCTCGCCGAGCAGTACTTC.

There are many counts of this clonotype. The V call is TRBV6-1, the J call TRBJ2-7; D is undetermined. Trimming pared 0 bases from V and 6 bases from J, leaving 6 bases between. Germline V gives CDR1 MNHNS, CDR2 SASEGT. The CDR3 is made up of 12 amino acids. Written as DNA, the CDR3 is TGTGCCAGCAGTGAAGCTGTGGCCGAGCAGTACTTC. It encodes CASSEAVAEQYF.

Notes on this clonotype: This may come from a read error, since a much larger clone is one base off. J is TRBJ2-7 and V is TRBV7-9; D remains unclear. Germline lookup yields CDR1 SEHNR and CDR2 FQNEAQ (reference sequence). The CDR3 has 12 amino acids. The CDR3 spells CASSPNPGERYF. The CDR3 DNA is TGTGCCAGCAGCCCCAACCCGGGTGAGCGGTACTTC.

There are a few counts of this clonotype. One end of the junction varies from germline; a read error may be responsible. The CDR3 spells CASGLGPAGLTTDTQYF. The CDR3 DNA is TGTGCCAGCGGCTTAGGGCCCGCGGGACTAACGACAGATACGCAGTATTTT. V is TRBV7-2 and J is TRBJ2-3, with 7 bases matching TRBD2. The CDR3 loop spans 17 amino acids. The germline V gene encodes CDR1 SGHTA and CDR2 FQGNSA. Based on the CDR3 plus reference TRBV7-2 and TRBJ2-3, the full variable domain is GAGVSQSPSNKVTEKGKDVELRCDPISGHTALYWYRQSLGQGLEFLIYFQGNSAPDKSGLPSDRFSAERTGGSVSTLTIQRTQQEDSAVYLCASGLGPAGLTTDTQYFGPGTRLTVL.

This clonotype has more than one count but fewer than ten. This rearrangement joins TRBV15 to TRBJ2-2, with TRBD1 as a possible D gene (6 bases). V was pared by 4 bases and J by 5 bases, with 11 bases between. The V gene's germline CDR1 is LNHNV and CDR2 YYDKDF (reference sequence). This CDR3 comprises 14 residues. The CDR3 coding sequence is TGTGCCACCAGCAAGACAGGTGGGACCGGGGAGCTGTTTTTT. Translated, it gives CATSKTGGTGELFF.

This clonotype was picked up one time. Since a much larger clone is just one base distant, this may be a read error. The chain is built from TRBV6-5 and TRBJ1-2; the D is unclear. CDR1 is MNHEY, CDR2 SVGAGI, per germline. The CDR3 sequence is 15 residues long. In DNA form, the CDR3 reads TGTGCCACCAGTTACTCTCCCCATTTTGAGGATGGCTACACCTTC. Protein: CATSYSPHFEDGYTF.

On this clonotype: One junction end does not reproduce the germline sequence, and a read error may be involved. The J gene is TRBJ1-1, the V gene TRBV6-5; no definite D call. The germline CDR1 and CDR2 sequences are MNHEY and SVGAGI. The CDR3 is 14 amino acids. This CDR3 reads CASTRDLGNAETFF. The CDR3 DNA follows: TGTGCCAGTACCCGGGATCTAGGGAACGCTGAAACTTTCTTT.

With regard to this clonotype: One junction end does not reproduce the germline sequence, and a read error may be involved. CDR3 DNA sequence: TGCAGTGCTTCCCTAGATATCTACGAGCGGTACTTT. Residues: CSASLDIYERYF. The rearrangement links TRBV20-1 to TRBJ2-7; D is possibly TRBD2 (5 bases). This CDR3 has 12 amino acids. Germline CDR1 reads DFQATT; CDR2 reads SNEGSKA (reference sequence).

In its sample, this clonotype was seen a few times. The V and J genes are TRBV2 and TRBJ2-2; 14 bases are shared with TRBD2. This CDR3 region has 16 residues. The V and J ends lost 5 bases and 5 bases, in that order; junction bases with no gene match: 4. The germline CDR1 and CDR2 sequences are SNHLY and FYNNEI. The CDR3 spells CASSWTSGGSTGELFF. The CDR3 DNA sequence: TGTGCCAGCAGTTGGACTAGCGGGGGGAGTACCGGGGAGCTGTTTTTT.

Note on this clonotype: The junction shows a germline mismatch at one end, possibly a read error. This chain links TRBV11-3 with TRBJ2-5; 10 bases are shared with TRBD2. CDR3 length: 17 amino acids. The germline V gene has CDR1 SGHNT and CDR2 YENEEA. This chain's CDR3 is CAGSLGRLAGVQETQYF. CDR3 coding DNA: TGTGCCGGCAGCTTAGGGAGGCTAGCGGGAGTACAAGAGACCCAGTACTTC.

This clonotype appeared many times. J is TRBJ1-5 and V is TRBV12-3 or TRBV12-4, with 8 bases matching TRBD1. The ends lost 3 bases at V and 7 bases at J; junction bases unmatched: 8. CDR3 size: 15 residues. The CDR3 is CASSFEAGGRQPQHF. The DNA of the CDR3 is TGTGCCAGCAGTTTTGAGGCAGGGGGCCGGCAGCCCCAGCATTTT.

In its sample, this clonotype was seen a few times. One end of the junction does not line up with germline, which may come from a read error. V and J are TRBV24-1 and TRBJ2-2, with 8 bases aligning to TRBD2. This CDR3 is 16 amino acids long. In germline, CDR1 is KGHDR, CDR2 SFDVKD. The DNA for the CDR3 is TGTGTCACCAGTGCTCCCAGCGGGGGTAACTCCGGGGAGCTGTTTTTT. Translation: CVTSAPSGGNSGELFF.

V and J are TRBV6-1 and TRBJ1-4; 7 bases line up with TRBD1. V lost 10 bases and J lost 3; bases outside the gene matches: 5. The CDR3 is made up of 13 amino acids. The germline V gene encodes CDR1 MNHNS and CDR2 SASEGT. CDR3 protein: CATQDRSNEKLFF. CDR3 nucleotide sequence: TGTGCCACCCAGGACAGGTCTAATGAAAAACTGTTTTTT.

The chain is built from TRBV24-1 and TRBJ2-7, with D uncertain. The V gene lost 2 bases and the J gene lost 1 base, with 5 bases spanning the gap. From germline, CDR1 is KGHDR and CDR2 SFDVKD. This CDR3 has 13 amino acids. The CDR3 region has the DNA TGTGCCACCAGTGATTCGACTTCCTACGAGCAGTACTTC. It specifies CATSDSTSYEQYF.

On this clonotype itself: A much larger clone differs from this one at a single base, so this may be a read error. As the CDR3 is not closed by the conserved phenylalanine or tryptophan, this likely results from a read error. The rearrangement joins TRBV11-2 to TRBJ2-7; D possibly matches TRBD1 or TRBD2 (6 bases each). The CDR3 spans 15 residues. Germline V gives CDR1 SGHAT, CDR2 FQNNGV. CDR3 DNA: TGTGCCGGCAGCCCTACCGGGGGCCAGTCCTACGAGCAGTACATC. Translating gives CAGSPTGGQSYEQYI.

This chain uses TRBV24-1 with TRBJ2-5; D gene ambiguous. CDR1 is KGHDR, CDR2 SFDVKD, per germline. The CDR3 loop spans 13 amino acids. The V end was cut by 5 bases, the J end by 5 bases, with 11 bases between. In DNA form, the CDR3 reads TGTGCCACCAGTGGGGATGAAGCTGAGACCCAGTACTTC. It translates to CATSGDEAETQYF.

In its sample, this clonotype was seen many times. CDR3 coding DNA: TGTGCCAGCAGCTCAGGGTGGGACACCGGGGAGCTGTTTTTT. Protein product: CASSSGWDTGELFF. The rearrangement joins TRBV6-5 to TRBJ2-2, with D perhaps matching TRBD1 (5 bases). V lost 6 bases and J 3 bases, leaving 11 bases between the germline ends. Germline V lookup: CDR1 MNHEY, CDR2 SVGAGI. CDR3 length: 14 residues.

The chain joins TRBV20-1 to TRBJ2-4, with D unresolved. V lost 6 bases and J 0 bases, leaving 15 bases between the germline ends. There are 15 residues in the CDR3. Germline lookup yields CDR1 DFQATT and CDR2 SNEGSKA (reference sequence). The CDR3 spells CSANSGPIAKNIQYF. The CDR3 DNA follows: TGCAGTGCGAACTCCGGGCCGATAGCCAAAAACATTCAGTACTTC.

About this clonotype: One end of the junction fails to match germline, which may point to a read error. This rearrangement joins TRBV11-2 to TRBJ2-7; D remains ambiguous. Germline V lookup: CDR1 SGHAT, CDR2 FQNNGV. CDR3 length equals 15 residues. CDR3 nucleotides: TGTACCAGCAACCACCCGGAGCAAGGCACCTACGAGCAGTACTTC. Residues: CTSNHPEQGTYEQYF.

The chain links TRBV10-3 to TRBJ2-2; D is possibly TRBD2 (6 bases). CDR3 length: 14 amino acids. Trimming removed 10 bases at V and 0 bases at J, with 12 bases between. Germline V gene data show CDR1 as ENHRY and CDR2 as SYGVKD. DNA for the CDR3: TGTGCCACACCGACTAGTACGAACACCGGGGAGCTGTTTTTT. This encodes CATPTSTNTGELFF.